The T cell receptor beta chain under discussion was sequenced for a study of human T cells and chemical hapten exposure (dated by TCRdb to about 2021). Regarding the complete study: For sensitization, 2% DPC in acetone was applied to an approximately 2 cm by approximately 2 cm area of upper inner arm skin. Patients additionally received weekly therapeutic DPC doses to the scalp throughout the approximately 22-week study period. Patch testing on the upper back used Finn chambers containing 0.01% DPC, with scoring done after 6 days according to International Contact Dermatitis Research Group standards. Most of the patients in the cohort were female, and the cohort covered alopecia areata with under or over 50% scalp involvement, alopecia totalis and alopecia universalis. Libraries were pooled for sequencing, and per-sample TCR yields varied mainly because of small differences in library volumes within the pool. In alopecia patients, the study followed how the peripheral blood TCR repertoire changed in vivo over primary and secondary sensitization to diphenylcyclopropenone (DPC), a hapten. Blood was sampled from patients pre-sensitization (week 0) and at 2, 6 and about 24 weeks after DPC sensitization. Blood for TCR sequencing was provided by twenty-nine alopecia patients at one to four time points (pre-sensitization, 2, 6 and 24 weeks). Broad study findings and their caveats: No change with DPC sensitization was found in the number of TCRs above 1 in 1000 frequency, and no evidence of global repertoire structure alterations was found. The number of PT1 expanded TCRs positively correlated with patch test score, significant at thresholds 8, 16 and 32 but not 4. All patients had alopecia, a presumed autoimmune disease, so their immune response might differ from that of healthy individuals. Compared with pre-sensitization or healthy control sets, expanded TCRs formed significantly more large CDR3 similarity clusters, which is consistent with antigen-driven responses. Repeated subsampling changed both the strength of the expansion versus patch-test correlation and the threshold at which that correlation became significant.

Libraries were made using RACE. Sequencing used a NextSeq 500. Library preparation attached unique molecular identifiers to individual cDNA molecules for quantitative, reproducible TCR counting. From each blood RNA sample, both TCR alpha and TCR beta chains were sequenced. Per the original workflow: The median number of TCRs per sample was around 96,000, ranging from about 23,224 to 750,000. V, J and CDR3 annotation of the TCR reads was carried out using the Decombinator software suite. For the PS versus PT1 abundance plots, all samples were subsampled to the same number of TCRs (28,000). Expanded TCRs were defined as absent before sensitization and observed at least eight times at the 2-week time point. TCRdb's own reprocessing of the public reads used fastp at Q25 and MiXCR and kept productive beta chains. Every distinct CDR3 protein forms one entry, paired with its most common genes and DNA. For this entry, the V and J calls and clone size follow TCRdb and not the study's own pipeline. The sample table holds around 120,000 distinct CDR3 sequences, of which 13% were seen once. The ten top clones hold about 3% of the sample.

Reading the label with the study, this specimen's time point is: pre-sensitization, week 0. The treatment or condition label of this sample denotes: therapeutic diphenylcyclopropenone sensitization with weekly scalp DPC. At every patch-test visit, the blood draw took place before the patch test was put on. Patients were eligible if aged 18 to 70, diagnosed with alopecia and judged suitable for DPC therapy, and pregnant patients were excluded. Total RNA was extracted from unfractionated whole blood that had been collected in Tempus Blood RNA tubes. The germline ends are 15 bases apart after V is trimmed by 0 bases and J by 8 bases. From the germline V gene, CDR1 is SGDLS and CDR2 is YYNGEE. From cysteine to phenylalanine, the CDR3 is 15 amino acids long. This entry keeps only the CDR3 DNA: 45 bases, framed from base 1. Comment on this clonotype: What antigen it recognizes has not been identified. The sample holds no much larger clone one base away, and base qualities are not on file.

This chain is built from TRBV9 and TRBJ2-4, with the D gene possibly TRBD1 or TRBD2, each one fitting 5 bases. Sequencing used whole blood, obtained in connection with sensitization to the hapten diphenylcyclopropenone (DPC). This clonotype was sampled from a woman between 18 and 30 years old with alopecia areata. Some clones in this sample may be carry-over from other donors' samples. The DNA reads TGTGCCAGCAGCGTAGCTGGGGGACCTCGGGACATTCAGTACTTC. It encodes CASSVAGGPRDIQYF.